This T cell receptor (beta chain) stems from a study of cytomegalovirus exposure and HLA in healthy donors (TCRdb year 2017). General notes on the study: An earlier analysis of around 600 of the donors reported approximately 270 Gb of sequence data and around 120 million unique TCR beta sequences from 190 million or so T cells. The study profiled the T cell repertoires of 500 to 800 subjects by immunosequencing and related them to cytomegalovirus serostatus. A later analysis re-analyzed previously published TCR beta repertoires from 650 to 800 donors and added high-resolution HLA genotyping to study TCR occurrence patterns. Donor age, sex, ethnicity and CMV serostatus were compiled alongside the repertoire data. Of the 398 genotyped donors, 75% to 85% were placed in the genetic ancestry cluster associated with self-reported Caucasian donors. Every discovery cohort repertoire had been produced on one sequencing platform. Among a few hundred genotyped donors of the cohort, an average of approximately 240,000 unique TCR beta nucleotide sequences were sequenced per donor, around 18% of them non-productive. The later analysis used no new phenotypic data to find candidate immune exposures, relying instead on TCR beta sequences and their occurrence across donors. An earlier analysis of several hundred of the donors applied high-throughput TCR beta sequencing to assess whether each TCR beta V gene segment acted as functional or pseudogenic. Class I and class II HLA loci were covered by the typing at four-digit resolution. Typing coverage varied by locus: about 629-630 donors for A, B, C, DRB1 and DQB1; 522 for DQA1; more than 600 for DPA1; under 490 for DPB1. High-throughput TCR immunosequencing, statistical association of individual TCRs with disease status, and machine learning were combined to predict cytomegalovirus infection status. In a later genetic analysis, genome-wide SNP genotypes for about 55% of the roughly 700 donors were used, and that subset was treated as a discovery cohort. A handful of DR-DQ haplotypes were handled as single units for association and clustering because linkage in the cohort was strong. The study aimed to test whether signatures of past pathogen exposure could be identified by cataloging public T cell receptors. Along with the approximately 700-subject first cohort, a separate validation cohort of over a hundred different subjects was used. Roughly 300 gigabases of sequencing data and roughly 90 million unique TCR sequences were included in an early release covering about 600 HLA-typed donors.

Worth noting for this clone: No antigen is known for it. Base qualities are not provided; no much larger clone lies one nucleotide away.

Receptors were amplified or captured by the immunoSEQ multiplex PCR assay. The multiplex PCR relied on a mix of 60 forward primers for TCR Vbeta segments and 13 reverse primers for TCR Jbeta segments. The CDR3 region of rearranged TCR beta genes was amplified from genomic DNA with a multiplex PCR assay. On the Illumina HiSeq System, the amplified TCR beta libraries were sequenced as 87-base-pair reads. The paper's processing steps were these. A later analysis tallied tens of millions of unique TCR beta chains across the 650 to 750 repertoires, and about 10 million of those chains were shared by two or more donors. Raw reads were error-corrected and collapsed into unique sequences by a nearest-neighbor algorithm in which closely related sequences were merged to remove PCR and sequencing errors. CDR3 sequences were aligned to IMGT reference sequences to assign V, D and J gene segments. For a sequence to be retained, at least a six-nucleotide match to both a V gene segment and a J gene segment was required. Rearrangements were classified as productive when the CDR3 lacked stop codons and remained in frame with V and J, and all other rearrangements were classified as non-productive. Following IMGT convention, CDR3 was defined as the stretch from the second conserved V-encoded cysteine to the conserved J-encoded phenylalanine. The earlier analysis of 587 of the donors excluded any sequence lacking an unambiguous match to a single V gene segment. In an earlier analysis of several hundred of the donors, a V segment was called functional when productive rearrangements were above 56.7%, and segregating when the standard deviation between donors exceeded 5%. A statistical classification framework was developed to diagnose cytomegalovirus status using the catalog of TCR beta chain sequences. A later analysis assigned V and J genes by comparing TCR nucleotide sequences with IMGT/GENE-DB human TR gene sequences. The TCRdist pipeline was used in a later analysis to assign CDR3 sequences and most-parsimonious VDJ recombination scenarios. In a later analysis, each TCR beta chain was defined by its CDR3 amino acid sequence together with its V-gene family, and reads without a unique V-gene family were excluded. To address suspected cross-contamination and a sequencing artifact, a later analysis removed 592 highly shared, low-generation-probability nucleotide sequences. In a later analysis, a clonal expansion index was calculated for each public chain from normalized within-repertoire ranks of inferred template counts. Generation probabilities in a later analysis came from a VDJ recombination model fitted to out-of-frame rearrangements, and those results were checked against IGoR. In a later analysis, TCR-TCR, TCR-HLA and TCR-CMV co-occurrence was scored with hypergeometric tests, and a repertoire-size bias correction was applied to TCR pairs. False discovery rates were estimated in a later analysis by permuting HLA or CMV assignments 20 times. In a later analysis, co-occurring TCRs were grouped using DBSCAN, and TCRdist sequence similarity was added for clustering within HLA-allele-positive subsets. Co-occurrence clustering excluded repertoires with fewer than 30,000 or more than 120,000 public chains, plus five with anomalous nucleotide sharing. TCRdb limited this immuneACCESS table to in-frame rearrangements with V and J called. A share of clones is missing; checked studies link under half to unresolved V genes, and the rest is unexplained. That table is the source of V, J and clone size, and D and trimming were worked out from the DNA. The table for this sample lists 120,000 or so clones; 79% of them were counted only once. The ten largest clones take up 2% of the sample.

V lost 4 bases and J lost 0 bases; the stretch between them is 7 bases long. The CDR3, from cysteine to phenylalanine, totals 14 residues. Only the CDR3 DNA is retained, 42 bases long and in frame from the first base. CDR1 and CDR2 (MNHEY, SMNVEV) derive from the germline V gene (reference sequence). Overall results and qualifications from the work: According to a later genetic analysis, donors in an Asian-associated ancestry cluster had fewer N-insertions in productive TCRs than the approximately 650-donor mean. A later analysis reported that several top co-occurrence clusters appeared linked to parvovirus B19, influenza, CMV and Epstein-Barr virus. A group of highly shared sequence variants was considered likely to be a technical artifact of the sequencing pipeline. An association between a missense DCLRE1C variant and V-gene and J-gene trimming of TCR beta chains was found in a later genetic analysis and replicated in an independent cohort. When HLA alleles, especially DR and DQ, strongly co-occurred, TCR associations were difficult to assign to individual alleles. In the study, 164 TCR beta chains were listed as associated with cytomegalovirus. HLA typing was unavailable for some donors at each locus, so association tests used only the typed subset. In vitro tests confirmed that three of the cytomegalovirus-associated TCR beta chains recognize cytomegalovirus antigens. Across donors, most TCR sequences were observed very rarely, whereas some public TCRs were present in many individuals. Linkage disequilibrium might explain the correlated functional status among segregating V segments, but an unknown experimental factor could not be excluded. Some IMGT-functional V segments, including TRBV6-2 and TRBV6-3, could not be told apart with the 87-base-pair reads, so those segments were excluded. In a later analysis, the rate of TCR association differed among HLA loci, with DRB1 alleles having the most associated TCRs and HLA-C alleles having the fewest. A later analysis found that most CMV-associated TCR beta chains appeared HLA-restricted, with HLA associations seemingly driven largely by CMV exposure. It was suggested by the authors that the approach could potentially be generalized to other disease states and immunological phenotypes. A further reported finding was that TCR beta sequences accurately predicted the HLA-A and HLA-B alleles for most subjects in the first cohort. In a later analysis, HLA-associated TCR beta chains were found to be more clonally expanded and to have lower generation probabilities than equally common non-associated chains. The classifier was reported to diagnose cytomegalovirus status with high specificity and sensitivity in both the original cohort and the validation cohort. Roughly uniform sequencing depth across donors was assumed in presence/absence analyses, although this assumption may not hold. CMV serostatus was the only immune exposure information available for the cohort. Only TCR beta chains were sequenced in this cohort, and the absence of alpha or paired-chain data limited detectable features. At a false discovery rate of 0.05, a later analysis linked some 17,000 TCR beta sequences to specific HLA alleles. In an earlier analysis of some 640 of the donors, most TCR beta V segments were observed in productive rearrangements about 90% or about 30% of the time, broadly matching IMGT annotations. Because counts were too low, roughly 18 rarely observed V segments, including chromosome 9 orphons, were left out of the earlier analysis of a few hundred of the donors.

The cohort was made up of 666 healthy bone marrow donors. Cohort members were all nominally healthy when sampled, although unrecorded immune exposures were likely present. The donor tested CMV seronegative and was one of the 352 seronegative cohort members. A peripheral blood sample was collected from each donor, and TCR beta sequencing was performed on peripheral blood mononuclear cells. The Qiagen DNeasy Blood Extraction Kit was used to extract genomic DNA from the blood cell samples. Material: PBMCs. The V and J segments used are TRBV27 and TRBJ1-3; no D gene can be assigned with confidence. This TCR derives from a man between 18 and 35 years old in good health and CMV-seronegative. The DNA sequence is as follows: TGTGCCAGCAGTTATACGGTCTCTGGAAACACCATATATTTT. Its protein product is CASSYTVSGNTIYF.